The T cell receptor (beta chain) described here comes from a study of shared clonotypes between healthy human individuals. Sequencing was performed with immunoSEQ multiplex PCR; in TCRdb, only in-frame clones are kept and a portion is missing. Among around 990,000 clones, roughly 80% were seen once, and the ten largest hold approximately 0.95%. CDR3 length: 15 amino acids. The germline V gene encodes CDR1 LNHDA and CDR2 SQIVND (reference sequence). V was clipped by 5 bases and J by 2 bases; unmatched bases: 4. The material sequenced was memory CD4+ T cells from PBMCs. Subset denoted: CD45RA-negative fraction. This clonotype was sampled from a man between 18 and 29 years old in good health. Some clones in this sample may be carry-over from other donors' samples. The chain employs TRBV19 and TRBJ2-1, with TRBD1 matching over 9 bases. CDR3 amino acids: CASSVDRGTYNEQFF. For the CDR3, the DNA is TGTGCCAGTAGTGTGGACAGGGGAACCTACAATGAGCAGTTCTTC.